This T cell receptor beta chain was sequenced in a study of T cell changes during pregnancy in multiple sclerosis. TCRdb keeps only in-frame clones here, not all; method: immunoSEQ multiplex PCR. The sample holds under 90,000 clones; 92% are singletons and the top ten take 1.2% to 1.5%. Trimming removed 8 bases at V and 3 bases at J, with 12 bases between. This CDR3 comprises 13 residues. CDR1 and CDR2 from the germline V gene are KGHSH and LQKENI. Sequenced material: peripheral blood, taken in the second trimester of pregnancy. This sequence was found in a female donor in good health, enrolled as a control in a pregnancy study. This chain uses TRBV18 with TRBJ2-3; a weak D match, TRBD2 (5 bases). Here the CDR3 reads CASHGRTTDTQYF. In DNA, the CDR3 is TGTGCCAGCCACGGACGGACTACAGATACGCAGTATTTT.